What follows describes a single T cell receptor beta chain. No antigen is known for it. This entry belongs to a study of cytomegalovirus exposure and HLA in healthy donors. With 60 Vbeta and 13 Jbeta primers, the PCR was carried out. Sequencing used immunoSEQ multiplex PCR; TCRdb keeps in-frame clones, though not all of them. The sample has 140,000 or so clones, around 90% seen once; the top ten hold roughly 0.53%. Germline values: CDR1 MDHEN, CDR2 SYDVKM. V shed 5 bases and J shed 1 base, with 14 bases lying between them. The CDR3 runs 16 residues. General observations from the study: Serostatus for CMV was the only available immune exposure information. Roughly uniform sequencing depth across donors was assumed, possibly incorrectly.

This sequence joins TRBV28 and TRBJ1-4, with D uncertain. Source material: PBMCs. This receptor was taken from a woman between 35 and 50 years old in good health and CMV-seronegative. CDR3: CASSPPLGGTNEKLFF. The DNA of the CDR3 is TGTGCCAGCAGTCCCCCGCTAGGAGGAACTAATGAAAAACTGTTTTTT.